The entry below gives a single TCR beta chain sequence along with its context. Its specificity is not known. This record belongs to a study of regulatory T cells in long-lasting Graves disease. Libraries of TCR beta came from iRepertoire HTBI primers plus Arm-PCR of CDR3 regions. TCRdb re-called the multiplex PCR reads through MiXCR, storing one row per CDR3 protein. Of 450,000 to 600,000 distinct CDR3 sequences in the sample, 15% to 20% were seen once. Germline V lookup: CDR1 PRHDT, CDR2 FYEKMQ (reference sequence). This CDR3 is built from 18 residues. J gave up 2 bases and V 7 bases, and 13 bases lay outside the gene matches. Stated time point: newly diagnosed GD, antithyroid drugs for less than 3 months. PBMCs provided the RNA from which the TCR library was made. Study-wide results and caveats: Persistent disease samples used TRBV28, TRBJ1-2 and TRBJ2-5 preferentially. Samples came from peripheral blood alone, without thyroid tissue. Newly diagnosed Graves' patients had higher TCR diversity than persistent ones.

These data are also associated with another study on T cells in Graves' hyperthyroidism and ophthalmopathy. That publication notes: Primed by the HTBI set, a first-round RT-PCR was run on the TCR CDR3.

The chain couples TRBV13 to TRBJ2-1; 11 nucleotides match TRBD2. The sample here was peripheral blood mononuclear cells (PBMCs), taken at new diagnosis, from a patient treated with antithyroid drugs. This TCR was recovered from a man in his forties with Graves disease. The CDR3 nucleotides are TGTGCCAGCACCTCTGGGGCTAGCGGGAGGTTCACCTACAATGAGCAGTTCTTC. This translates into CASTSGASGRFTYNEQFF.